A selection of T cell receptor beta chains follows, all from one sample in a study of regulatory T cells. Method: immunoSEQ multiplex PCR; TCRdb's copy keeps in-frame clones and lacks some. The sample records over 25,000 clones, 80% to 95% being singletons. Sequencing was carried out using conventional CD4+ T cells sorted from blood. The receptors here all came from a person between 18 and 35 years old with CD3G deficiency. Both conserved end residues are part of each CDR3. The D gene is left open where the match is weak. Not all rows give a size; the values are once, few, many and, for expanded clones, a class.

DNA: TGTGCCAGCCGGTGGGGCTCCTATAATTCACCCCTCCACTTT; CDR3: CASRWGSYNSPLHF; D: NA; size: NA; J: TRBJ1-6; V: TRBV6-1
DNA: TGTGCCAGCAGTTCGGGACAGGGCCTCTTAGCCAAAAACATTCAGTACTTC; CDR3: CASSSGQGLLAKNIQYF; D: TRBD1; size: NA; J: TRBJ2-4; V: TRBV28
DNA: TGTGCCAGCAGGCTGCGGCGGTCAAGCGAGCAGTACTTC; CDR3: CASRLRRSSEQYF; D: NA; size: NA; J: TRBJ2-7; V: TRBV6-5
DNA: TGTGCCAGCAGCCGAGGCGGGACAGGAGCAGGCGAGCAGTACTTC; CDR3: CASSRGGTGAGEQYF; D: TRBD1; size: NA; J: TRBJ2-7; V: TRBV14
DNA: TGTGCCAGCACCCCAGTAGGCGGACAGGGCCAAGAGACCCAGTACTTC; CDR3: CASTPVGGQGQETQYF; D: TRBD1; size: once; J: TRBJ2-5; V: TRBV5-4
DNA: TGTGCCAGCAGTTCCGGCGGACAGGGGGCAGCCGAGCAGTACTTC; CDR3: CASSSGGQGAAEQYF; D: TRBD1; size: once; J: TRBJ2-7; V: TRBV28
DNA: TGTGCCAGCAGGCGACAGTCGACAGATACGCAGTATTTT; CDR3: CASRRQSTDTQYF; D: NA; size: NA; J: TRBJ2-3; V: TRBV6-1
DNA: TGTGCCAGCAGTTTTTCATCTGGAAACACCATATATTTT; CDR3: CASSFSSGNTIYF; D: NA; size: NA; J: TRBJ1-3; V: TRBV28
DNA: TGTGCCAGCAAATTCGGGACAGGGGGCCCAGATACGCAGTATTTT; CDR3: CASKFGTGGPDTQYF; D: TRBD1; size: NA; J: TRBJ2-3; V: TRBV11-2
DNA: TGTGCCAGCAGACCGGGGGTACATACGCAGTATTTT; CDR3: CASRPGVHTQYF; D: NA; size: NA; J: TRBJ2-3; V: TRBV7-2
DNA: TGTGCCTGGAGTGTACGGAATAGCAATCAGCCCCAGCATTTT; CDR3: CAWSVRNSNQPQHF; D: NA; size: NA; J: TRBJ1-5; V: TRBV30
DNA: TGTGCCAGCGAGTTCGGAAAGGGGAACGGGAAAAACATTCAGTACTTC; CDR3: CASEFGKGNGKNIQYF; D: NA; size: NA; J: TRBJ2-4; V: TRBV2
DNA: TGTGCCAGCAAGGAGGCGGACTCCCATGGCTACACCTTC; CDR3: CASKEADSHGYTF; D: NA; size: NA; J: TRBJ1-2; V: TRBV6-5
DNA: TGTGCCAGCAGCTTAGTGCCTAGCGGGAGTCGCACAGATACGCAGTATTTT; CDR3: CASSLVPSGSRTDTQYF; D: TRBD2; size: NA; J: TRBJ2-3; V: TRBV7-8
DNA: TGTGCCAGCAGTGAAGGTCAGGGGGTGGGGCAGTACTTC; CDR3: CASSEGQGVGQYF; D: TRBD1; size: NA; J: TRBJ2-7; V: TRBV6-1
DNA: TGTGCCAGCAGCCTGGCCCTTGAGCAGTTCTTC; CDR3: CASSLALEQFF; D: NA; size: NA; J: TRBJ2-1; V: TRBV11-2
DNA: TGTGCCATTGGATTCAGCGGGGGTCTCACAGATACGCAGTATTTT; CDR3: CAIGFSGGLTDTQYF; D: TRBD2; size: NA; J: TRBJ2-3; V: TRBV10-3
DNA: TGTGCCAGCAGTCGCGGGGACAGGGCCTACGAGCAGTACTTC; CDR3: CASSRGDRAYEQYF; D: TRBD1; size: NA; J: TRBJ2-7; V: TRBV28
DNA: TGCGCCAGCAGCAATGCGGGGGGAACAGATACGCAGTATTTT; CDR3: CASSNAGGTDTQYF; D: TRBD2; size: NA; J: TRBJ2-3; V: TRBV5-1
DNA: TGCGCCAGCAGCTTGGGTGGGGAGGGATCACCCCTCCACTTT; CDR3: CASSLGGEGSPLHF; D: NA; size: few; J: TRBJ1-6; V: TRBV5-1
DNA: TGTGCCAGCAGAGGGCAGGGGGCCGTCGGGGAGCTGTTTTTT; CDR3: CASRGQGAVGELFF; D: TRBD1; size: once; J: TRBJ2-2; V: TRBV6-1
DNA: TGTGCCAGCAGCCCCGAGGCAGAACCCTACAATGAGCAGTTCTTC; CDR3: CASSPEAEPYNEQFF; D: NA; size: once; J: TRBJ2-1; V: TRBV7-3
DNA: TGTGCCAGCAGTTTGGGGACAGGGGGCGGAAGCTATGGCTACACCTTC; CDR3: CASSLGTGGGSYGYTF; D: TRBD1; size: few; J: TRBJ1-2; V: TRBV6-6
DNA: TGTGCCAGTAGTATATGGGGGGGGGCAGTAAAGGAATGTTCACCCCTCCACTTT; CDR3: CASSIWGGAVKECSPLHF; D: NA; size: NA; J: TRBJ1-6; V: TRBV19
DNA: TGTGCCAGCAGTTTTTACAGGGTGGGAACCAAAAACATTCAGTACTTC; CDR3: CASSFYRVGTKNIQYF; D: NA; size: once; J: TRBJ2-4; V: TRBV28
DNA: TGTGCCAGCAGTTTAGGGGGACTAGCGGGAATCGAGCAGTACTTC; CDR3: CASSLGGLAGIEQYF; D: TRBD2; size: NA; J: TRBJ2-7; V: TRBV28
DNA: TGTGCCAGCAGTGGGAAGGGGACGGCGAACACTGAAGCTTTCTTT; CDR3: CASSGKGTANTEAFF; D: NA; size: few; J: TRBJ1-1; V: TRBV6-1
DNA: TGTGCCAGTAGTATAGGCGGGCTCCAGAGCTCCTACAATGAGCAGTTCTTC; CDR3: CASSIGGLQSSYNEQFF; D: NA; size: NA; J: TRBJ2-1; V: TRBV19
DNA: TGTGCCAGCTCAAAGGGACTTGTCACAGATACGCAGTATTTT; CDR3: CASSKGLVTDTQYF; D: NA; size: NA; J: TRBJ2-3; V: TRBV18
DNA: TGTGCCAGCAGCTTAGACGTACAGCCTCGAGCCAAAAACATTCAGTACTTC; CDR3: CASSLDVQPRAKNIQYF; D: NA; size: NA; J: TRBJ2-4; V: TRBV7-9
DNA: TGTGCCAGCAGCTTCAGTGGGCTAGATTCACCCCTCCACTTT; CDR3: CASSFSGLDSPLHF; D: NA; size: NA; J: TRBJ1-6; V: TRBV7-8
DNA: TGTGCCAGCAGCTTAGGGGGCCTGGACAAGCAGTTCTTC; CDR3: CASSLGGLDKQFF; D: NA; size: NA; J: TRBJ2-1; V: TRBV7-8
DNA: TGCGCCAGCAGCCAAGGGACAGAGAATCAGCCCCAGCATTTT; CDR3: CASSQGTENQPQHF; D: NA; size: NA; J: TRBJ1-5; V: TRBV4-3
DNA: TGCGCCAGCAAGTCCCAACGGGGGCTTGGCGGGGAGCTGTTTTTT; CDR3: CASKSQRGLGGELFF; D: NA; size: once; J: TRBJ2-2; V: TRBV5-1
DNA: TGTGCCAGCAGCTTACACCACCGATCTAGCACAGATACGCAGTATTTT; CDR3: CASSLHHRSSTDTQYF; D: NA; size: NA; J: TRBJ2-3; V: TRBV7-2
DNA: TGTGCCAGCACCCCGACAGACCCCTTTTCACCCCTCCACTTT; CDR3: CASTPTDPFSPLHF; D: NA; size: NA; J: TRBJ1-6; V: TRBV7-9
DNA: TGTGCCAGCAGTGGACTGAATGGGGAGCAGTTCTTC; CDR3: CASSGLNGEQFF; D: NA; size: NA; J: TRBJ2-1; V: TRBV6-5
DNA: TGTGCCAGCAACCTACACCCTTTGGGGGAGCAGTACTTC; CDR3: CASNLHPLGEQYF; D: NA; size: NA; J: TRBJ2-5; V: TRBV6-1
DNA: TGTGCCAGCAGCCAGCGGGGTAGGGTCGACGAGCAGTACTTC; CDR3: CASSQRGRVDEQYF; D: TRBD2; size: NA; J: TRBJ2-7; V: TRBV7-9
DNA: TGTGCCAGTAGTCGAGGGCGGATGAACACTGAAGCTTTCTTT; CDR3: CASSRGRMNTEAFF; D: NA; size: NA; J: TRBJ1-1; V: TRBV19
DNA: TGTGCCAGCAGCGTCGGGCAGGAGCAGTACTTC; CDR3: CASSVGQEQYF; D: NA; size: NA; J: TRBJ2-7; V: TRBV28
DNA: TGTGCCAGCAGTGCGGACAGGGGTGGGGAGCAGTACTTC; CDR3: CASSADRGGEQYF; D: TRBD1; size: NA; J: TRBJ2-7; V: TRBV6-4
DNA: TGTGCCAGCAGCACAGACGGTGGCCACACCGGGGAGCTGTTTTTT; CDR3: CASSTDGGHTGELFF; D: NA; size: NA; J: TRBJ2-2; V: TRBV11-1
DNA: TGTGCCAGCAGTAGTAACGTGGGGGCCTGGGGATCTCCCTATAGGAACATTCAGTACTTC; CDR3: CASSSNVGAWGSPYRNIQYF; D: NA; size: NA; J: TRBJ2-4; V: TRBV28
DNA: TGTGCCATCAGTAGGACAGGGAGGGAGCAGTACTTC; CDR3: CAISRTGREQYF; D: TRBD1; size: few; J: TRBJ2-7; V: TRBV10-3
DNA: TGTGCCAGCAGCTTAGCCGAAGTGGTCGGCGAGCAGTACTTC; CDR3: CASSLAEVVGEQYF; D: NA; size: NA; J: TRBJ2-7; V: TRBV7-9
DNA: TGTGCCAGCAGCGACAGGGGAATGTCCTACGAGCAGTACTTC; CDR3: CASSDRGMSYEQYF; D: TRBD1; size: NA; J: TRBJ2-7; V: TRBV28
DNA: TGTGCCAGCAGTTTCCTCCCGGGGGGGGAGATTAGGAATGGCTACACCTTC; CDR3: CASSFLPGGEIRNGYTF; D: NA; size: NA; J: TRBJ1-2; V: TRBV28
DNA: TGTGCCAGCTCACCACCTCACAGGGGGCGCGCCAACTACGAGCAGTACTTC; CDR3: CASSPPHRGRANYEQYF; D: TRBD1; size: NA; J: TRBJ2-7; V: TRBV18
DNA: TGCGCCAGCAGCTCGGGACAGGCGTCTAGCACAGATACGCAGTATTTT; CDR3: CASSSGQASSTDTQYF; D: TRBD1; size: NA; J: TRBJ2-3; V: TRBV5-1
DNA: TGTGCCAGCAGTGAAGTGGGGGGTGTATCTTACGAGCAGTACTTC; CDR3: CASSEVGGVSYEQYF; D: NA; size: NA; J: TRBJ2-7; V: TRBV6-1
DNA: TGTGCCAGCAGTCTGGACATAGAGACCCAGTACTTC; CDR3: CASSLDIETQYF; D: NA; size: NA; J: TRBJ2-5; V: TRBV28
DNA: TGTGCCAGTCAGGGTGGGGCGAACACTGAAGCTTTCTTT; CDR3: CASQGGANTEAFF; D: NA; size: NA; J: TRBJ1-1; V: TRBV28
DNA: TGTGCCAGCAGCTTAGAAGAGGGGCGCACAGATACGCAGTATTTT; CDR3: CASSLEEGRTDTQYF; D: NA; size: NA; J: TRBJ2-3; V: TRBV7-9
DNA: TGCGCCAGCAGTCAATCCCCACTAGCGGGAGTAAGGTACGAGCAGTACTTC; CDR3: CASSQSPLAGVRYEQYF; D: TRBD2; size: NA; J: TRBJ2-7; V: TRBV23-1
DNA: TGCGCCAGCAGCTTGGGGATTGGGACAGGTTCCTACGAGCAGTACTTC; CDR3: CASSLGIGTGSYEQYF; D: TRBD1; size: NA; J: TRBJ2-7; V: TRBV5-1
DNA: TGCGCCAGCAGCTTGGACGGGAACGAGCAGTACTTC; CDR3: CASSLDGNEQYF; D: NA; size: NA; J: TRBJ2-7; V: TRBV5-1